This T cell receptor beta chain stems from a study of cytomegalovirus exposure and HLA in healthy donors. On the study more broadly: The early release's HLA-typed donors yielded 70 million to 85 million unique TCRs.

Deletions cut 3 bases from V and 7 bases from J, with 16 bases between. Looked up from germline, CDR1 is SGDLS and CDR2 is YYNGEE. The CDR3 has 15 residues. Researchers ran the PCR with 60 Vbeta and 13 Jbeta primers. Sequenced by immunoSEQ multiplex PCR; TCRdb stores in-frame clones only, minus some. The sample yields about 200,000 clones, 75% to 85% seen once. The count of this clone is one. This chain uses TRBV9 with TRBJ1-4, with D uncertain. The sample comprised PBMCs. The source is a girl aged 5-17 years in good health and CMV-seronegative. CDR3 in DNA: TGTGCCAGCAGCGGTAACGTTTTTGGGAGTGAAAAACTGTTTTTT. It is translated as CASSGNVFGSEKLFF.